This T cell receptor (beta chain) stems from a study of T-cell reconstitution after alpha-beta-depleted transplantation in children. General observations from the study: A year post-transplant, T-cell counts and diversity derived mostly from newly produced T cells. Several hundred graft clones that had expanded were reportedly the source of alpha-beta T cells about two months after transplant.

Preparation of the TCRbeta library involved a method that used unique molecular identifiers. MiXCR was run by TCRdb on the PCR reads, yielding one entry per CDR3 protein. The data hold fewer than 700,000 distinct CDR3 sequences, with 10% to 15% observed a single time. In regard to this clonotype: Its specificity is unknown.

V shed 5 bases, J shed 8 bases, and the junction held 12 bases outside the gene matches. This CDR3 contains 15 residues. Germline V gives CDR1 DFQATT, CDR2 SNEGSKA (reference sequence). The chain combines TRBV20-1 with TRBJ2-1; TRBD2 agrees at 10 bases. This clonotype originated in a male patient under 18 who had a stem cell transplant for acute myeloid leukemia, so the T cells may come from the graft donor. Specimen: PBMCs, mostly from graft donor cells, collected 360 days after TCRalphabeta/CD19-depleted stem cell transplant. As DNA, the CDR3 is TGCAGTGCTCCCCGTAGCGGGAGGTCTGATCATGAGCAGTTCTTC. It encodes CSAPRSGRSDHEQFF.